The 2 T cell receptor beta chains in this list originate from one sample, sequenced in a study of Ad26.COV2.S vaccination and SARS-CoV-2 variants. Clones were read by immunoSEQ multiplex PCR, and TCRdb kept only the in-frame ones, dropping some. In the table there are approximately 400,000 clones, about 90% of which are singletons. Sequencing was performed on peripheral blood, taken after recovery from COVID-19. The receptors here all came from a human donor who had recovered from COVID-19.

The chain has TRBV5-6 and TRBJ2-4; D not certain. CDR1 is SGHDT, CDR2 YYEEEE, per germline. The CDR3 sequence is 13 residues long. The V and J ends lost 5 bases and 5 bases respectively, with 11 bases between them. Here the CDR3 reads CASSSDVQNIQYF. In nucleotides, the CDR3 is TGTGCCAGCAGTTCGGATGTCCAAAACATTCAGTACTTC.

V gene TRBV5-1 combines with J gene TRBJ1-4; possibly TRBD1 for D (5 bases). This CDR3 comprises 13 residues. Deletions cut 3 bases from V and 8 bases from J, with 11 bases between. Germline V gene sequence: CDR1 SGHRS, CDR2 YFSETQ. CDR3 loop: CASSSQGGEKLFF. The CDR3 nucleotides read TGCGCCAGCAGCTCTCAGGGTGGCGAAAAACTGTTTTTT.